This is a list of T cell receptor beta chains from one sample in a study of beta chain features in type 1 diabetes. The data were produced by immunoSEQ multiplex PCR, yet TCRdb's version contains in-frame clones alone and is incomplete. The sample holds some 150,000 clones, 11% seen once. The sequenced material came from central memory CD4+ T cells from blood. These receptors originate from a man between 18 and 29 years old in good health. Each CDR3 is given with its conserved first and last residue. The D gene is left open where the match is weak. Part of the rows lack a size; the others show once, few, many or a class for expanded clones.

J | V | size | D | DNA | CDR3
TRBJ2-6 | TRBV14 | few | - | TGTGCCAGCAGCCAAGTTAATTTAGGGTTCTCTGGGGCCAACGTCCTGACTTTC | CASSQVNLGFSGANVLTF
TRBJ1-2 | TRBV5-6 | - | - | TGTGCCAGCAGCGGAATACAGGTAGCAGATGGCTACACCTTC | CASSGIQVADGYTF
TRBJ1-1 | TRBV10-3 | few | - | TGTGCCATCAGTGAGTTGGGGAACACTGAAGCTTTCTTT | CAISELGNTEAFF
TRBJ2-1 | TRBV5-6 | - | - | TGTGCCAGCAGCGGTGGTGGGGCGGGTATCAATGAGCAGTTCTTC | CASSGGGAGINEQFF
TRBJ2-7 | TRBV28 | - | TRBD1 | TGTGCCAGCAGTTCGACCCAGGGGGCTCACGAGCAGTACTTC | CASSSTQGAHEQYF
TRBJ2-5 | TRBV7-8 | - | TRBD2 | TGTGCCAGCAGCGCGACTAGCGGGAGGGCCCTAGAGACCCAGTACTTC | CASSATSGRALETQYF
TRBJ2-7 | TRBV7-2 | many | TRBD2 | TGTGCCAGCAGGAGAACTAGCGGGAAATACGAGCAGTACTTC | CASRRTSGKYEQYF
TRBJ2-7 | TRBV23-1 | - | - | TGCGCCAGCAGGATTGAGGAAGGGTTTTTCCACGAGCAGTACTTC | CASRIEEGFFHEQYF
TRBJ2-7 | TRBV7-2 | many | - | TGTGCCAGCAGCTTAGGGAGGGCAGGGGCTACCTACGAGCAGTACTTC | CASSLGRAGATYEQYF
TRBJ2-7 | TRBV21-1 | few | - | TGTGCCAGCAGCACCGCCGACAGGGGTCCCCCCTACGAGCAGTACTTC | CASSTADRGPPYEQYF
TRBJ2-6 | TRBV5-1 | few | - | TGCGCCAGCACCGCGGCCAACGTCCTGACTTTC | CASTAANVLTF
TRBJ2-6 | TRBV6-6 | few | - | TGTGCCAGCGACACCCTCTCTGGGGCCAACGTCCTGACTTTC | CASDTLSGANVLTF
TRBJ2-1 | TRBV28 | - | - | TGTGCCACCGACTACCTTGGAGGTGAGCAGTTCTTC | CATDYLGGEQFF
TRBJ2-7 | TRBV18 | many | TRBD1 | TGTGCCAGCTCACCTTTACAGGGGGCAGCATACGAGCAGTACTTC | CASSPLQGAAYEQYF
TRBJ1-4 | TRBV4-1 | - | - | TGCGCCAGCAGCCAGCCGGGGGGGAGTAATGAAAAACTGTTTTTT | CASSQPGGSNEKLFF
TRBJ2-2 | TRBV19 | few | TRBD1 | TGTGCCAGTAGTACCCAGGGGGCAGGCACCGGGGAGCTGTTTTTT | CASSTQGAGTGELFF
TRBJ1-1 | TRBV11-3 | - | - | TGTGCCAGCAGCCGACGGCGCATGTGGTCCCCGGGTATGAACACTGAAGCTTTCTTT | CASSRRRMWSPGMNTEAFF